A single sample is the source of the 27 T cell receptor beta chains below, sequenced in a study of CD8+ T cells in alopecia areata. RNA extraction was followed by reverse transcription into cDNA, which acted as the sequencing template. Sequencing used immunoSEQ multiplex PCR; TCRdb keeps in-frame clones, though not all of them. In the table there are some 180,000 clones, around 49% of which are singletons. Sample treatment: oral pan-JAK inhibitor, 5-10 mg twice daily. Sequences were derived from CD8+ T cells sorted from blood, sampled at week 52, from a patient treated with tofacitinib. The receptor source for this set is a human donor with alopecia areata.

This clone has only a few counts. V gene TRBV7-9 combines with J gene TRBJ2-2; TRBD1 or TRBD2 may be the D gene (5 bases each). From germline, CDR1 is SEHNR and CDR2 FQNEAQ (reference sequence). Trimming stripped 4 bases from V and 3 bases from J, with 12 bases between. The CDR3 totals 15 residues. Here the CDR3 DNA reads TGTGCCAGCAGCTCCCCCGGGACCCACACCGGGGAGCTGTTTTTT. It yields the protein CASSSPGTHTGELFF.

The V call is TRBV5-1, the J call TRBJ2-3, with 8 positions matching TRBD2. Germline lookup yields CDR1 SGHRS and CDR2 YFSETQ. J gave up 0 bases and V 7 bases, and 4 bases lay outside the gene matches. The CDR3 has 14 amino acids. The CDR3 protein is CASRSGGSTDTQYF. The CDR3 nucleotides read TGCGCCAGCCGGAGCGGGGGTAGCACAGATACGCAGTATTTT.

V usage is TRBV4-3 and J usage is TRBJ2-7, with D uncertain. The germline V gene has CDR1 LGHNA and CDR2 YSLEER. The CDR3 is 14 amino acids. Trimming shortened V by 0 bases and J by 2 bases, and 8 bases separated the two germline ends. The CDR3 reads CASSQDPETYEQYF. The CDR3 DNA sequence: TGCGCCAGCAGCCAAGATCCGGAGACCTACGAGCAGTACTTC.

J is TRBJ2-7 and V is TRBV29-1; 7 positions agree with TRBD1. The CDR3 is 13 amino acids. V shed 6 bases, J shed 4 bases, and the junction held 9 bases outside the gene matches. In germline, CDR1 is SQVTM, CDR2 ANQGSEA. In DNA form, the CDR3 reads TGCAGCGTCGAGTGGGGCAGGGGGTACGAGCAGTACTTC. This gives the protein CSVEWGRGYEQYF.

In this sample, this clone turned up a few times. In DNA form, the CDR3 reads TGTGCCAGCAGAGTCCGGGGCCTCGATGGCAATCAGCCCCAGCATTTT. This codes for CASRVRGLDGNQPQHF. This rearrangement joins TRBV27 to TRBJ1-5; possible D gene TRBD1, 5 bases. The CDR3 spans 16 residues. V was cut by 6 bases and J by 2 bases, with 17 bases left in between. The germline gives CDR1 MNHEY, CDR2 SMNVEV (reference sequence).

The chain couples TRBV5-1 to TRBJ2-3; D possibly corresponds to TRBD2 (6 bases). V was pared by 1 base and J by 1 base, with 10 bases between. CDR1 and CDR2 (germline): SGHRS, YFSETQ. There are 15 residues in the CDR3. This CDR3 reads CASSLWGGGTDTQYF. For the CDR3, the DNA is TGCGCCAGCAGCTTGTGGGGCGGGGGCACAGATACGCAGTATTTT.

The chain uses TRBV13 and TRBJ2-3, with TRBD1 as a possible D gene (6 bases). CDR1 and CDR2 (germline): PRHDT, FYEKMQ (reference sequence). V was cut by 1 base and J by 1 base, with 9 bases left in between. This CDR3 has 15 residues. The CDR3 sequence: CASSLEAGGTDTQYF. The CDR3 coding sequence is TGTGCCAGCAGCTTAGAAGCAGGGGGCACAGATACGCAGTATTTT.

This chain connects TRBV27 to TRBJ1-2, with a tentative D call TRBD1 (6 bases). Germline V gene lookup returns CDR1 MNHEY and CDR2 SMNVEV (reference sequence). V lost 1 base, J lost 4 bases, and 13 bases lay in between. CDR3 size: 15 residues. The CDR3 coding sequence is TGTGCCAGCAGTTTATTACAGGGATTGAGCTATGGCTACACCTTC. Protein product: CASSLLQGLSYGYTF.

The sample holds a few counts of this clone. This chain joins TRBV5-1 and TRBJ2-7, with 8 bases fitting TRBD2. Germline CDR1 is SGHRS and CDR2 is YFSETQ. There are 16 residues in the CDR3. The trim removed 0 bases at V and 0 bases at J, leaving 5 bases unmatched. The CDR3 region is CASSLGGGPSSYEQYF. CDR3 in DNA: TGCGCCAGCAGCTTGGGCGGGGGGCCAAGCTCCTACGAGCAGTACTTC. Together with reference TRBV5-1 and TRBJ2-7, the CDR3 gives the full variable domain: KAGVTQTPRYLIKTRGQQVTLSCSPISGHRSVSWYQQTPGQGLQFLFEYFSETQRNKGNFPGRFSGRQFSNSRSEMNVSTLELGDSALYLCASSLGGGPSSYEQYFGPGTRLTVT.

This clone was seen only a few times. This chain uses TRBV7-2 with TRBJ2-5, with D uncertain. The CDR3 has 14 amino acids. Deletions cut 3 bases from V and 3 bases from J, with 11 bases between. Per germline, CDR1 SGHTA and CDR2 FQGNSA. CDR3 nucleotide sequence: TGTGCCAGCAGCTTTCCAACAGAAGAAGAGACCCAGTACTTC. Translated, it gives CASSFPTEEETQYF.

The chain employs TRBV10-3 and TRBJ2-7, with TRBD2 as a possible D gene (5 bases). The germline V gene encodes CDR1 ENHRY and CDR2 SYGVKD. This CDR3 has 13 residues. Trimming removed 0 bases from V and 4 bases from J, with 7 bases in between. CDR3 in amino acids: CAISESTRYEQYF. CDR3 DNA: TGTGCCATCAGTGAGTCTACTAGATACGAGCAGTACTTC.

The rearrangement links TRBV29-1 to TRBJ1-2, with 7 bases aligning to TRBD1. V shed 0 bases, J shed 6 bases, and the junction held 13 bases outside the gene matches. The CDR3 spans 16 residues. Germline values: CDR1 SQVTM, CDR2 ANQGSEA. The DNA of the CDR3 is TGCAGCGTTGAAGATCAGGCGGGACAGATTTCAAATGGCTACACCTTC. It is translated as CSVEDQAGQISNGYTF.

In DNA, the CDR3 is TGTGCCAGCAGCCACCGCCGGGCCCTGGGGGGAGCTTTCTTT. Translating it yields CASSHRRALGGAFF. J is TRBJ1-1 and V is TRBV5-6, with a possible D match to TRBD1 (5 bases). Germline CDR1 reads SGHDT; CDR2 reads YYEEEE. CDR3 length equals 14 residues. Trimming stripped 4 bases from V and 10 bases from J, with 20 bases between.

The genes are TRBV6-1 and TRBJ2-1; 7 bases fit TRBD2. The CDR3 loop spans 13 amino acids. After removal of 5 bases from V and 6 bases from J, the junction contained 4 bases not matched to a gene. The germline V gene has CDR1 MNHNS and CDR2 SASEGT. CDR3 DNA sequence: TGTGCCAGCAGTCTGTGGACTAGCAATGAGCAGTTCTTC. Protein sequence: CASSLWTSNEQFF.

J is TRBJ2-1 and V is TRBV7-8; D might be TRBD1 (6 bases). Looked up from germline, CDR1 is SGHVS and CDR2 is FQNEAQ. The CDR3 runs 13 residues. The V end was cut by 4 bases, the J end by 10 bases, with 14 bases between. CDR3 amino acids: CASSSSQGWEQFF. The DNA of the CDR3 is TGTGCCAGCAGCTCTTCACAGGGTTGGGAGCAGTTCTTC.

As concerns this clone: Since no conserved phenylalanine or tryptophan closes the CDR3, a read error is the likely cause. The DNA is left out, because the CDR3 cannot be placed on it with certainty; the CDR3 is given as TCRdb lists it. The V gene is TRBV23-1, the J gene TRBJ1-1; the table gives TRBD1 as D, unverified against the DNA. TRBV23-1 is an ORF; its function is uncertain. The CDR3 region is 11 residues in length, termini included. CDR3 loop: CASSHPGGGPV.

This clone was picked up a small number of times. The chain recombines TRBV5-1 with TRBJ2-3; 8 bases match TRBD1. This CDR3 region has 14 residues. Trimming removed 4 bases from V and 4 bases from J; junction bases left unmatched: 5. Germline CDR1 and CDR2: SGHRS and YFSETQ. The CDR3 region has the DNA TGCGCCAGCAGCCCCGACAGGGGCGCAGATACGCAGTATTTT. Its protein product is CASSPDRGADTQYF.

The rearrangement links TRBV13 to TRBJ2-1; no clear D. V lost 0 bases and J 7 bases, leaving 4 bases between the germline ends. Germline V gene data show CDR1 as PRHDT and CDR2 as FYEKMQ (reference sequence). The CDR3 has 12 residues. CDR3 bases: TGTGCCAGCAGCTTAGGCGGGAATGAGCAGTTCTTC. This encodes CASSLGGNEQFF.

The chain uses TRBV19 and TRBJ1-2; a weak D match, TRBD1 (5 bases). Germline CDR1 reads LNHDA; CDR2 reads SQIVND (reference sequence). The length of the CDR3 is 15 residues. Deletions cut 1 base from V and 8 bases from J, with 17 bases between. CDR3: CASSIVEGIGDGYTF. DNA for the CDR3: TGTGCCAGTAGTATAGTGGAGGGGATCGGGGACGGCTACACCTTC.

The chain uses TRBV6-5 and TRBJ2-1; maybe TRBD2 (5 bases). From germline, CDR1 is MNHEY and CDR2 SVGAGI. The CDR3 runs 14 residues. Trimming stripped 2 bases from V and 10 bases from J, with 15 bases between. The chain's CDR3 is CASSYPDYRGEQFF. CDR3 nucleotide sequence: TGTGCCAGCAGTTACCCCGACTACCGTGGGGAGCAGTTCTTC.

The chain uses TRBV29-1 and TRBJ2-5; D call uncertain. Germline V gives CDR1 SQVTM, CDR2 ANQGSEA. The CDR3 runs 13 residues. Trimming cost V 3 bases and J 1 base, with 9 bases left between them. The CDR3 sequence is CSVDMETQETQYF. The CDR3 nucleotides are TGCAGCGTTGACATGGAGACCCAAGAGACCCAGTACTTC.

The rearrangement uses TRBV27 and TRBJ1-2; the match to TRBD1 covers 7 bases. The CDR3 is made up of 14 amino acids. Germline V gene sequence: CDR1 MNHEY, CDR2 SMNVEV (reference sequence). Germline trimming cut 0 bases from V and 4 bases from J; bases unmatched to any gene: 2. The CDR3 protein is CASSLSRTGYGYTF. The DNA of the CDR3 is TGTGCCAGCAGTTTATCGAGGACAGGCTATGGCTACACCTTC.

This chain uses TRBV27 with TRBJ1-3, with TRBD1 identical over 7 bases. This CDR3 has 14 residues. V shed 5 bases, J shed 2 bases, and the junction held 3 bases outside the gene matches. Germline V lookup: CDR1 MNHEY, CDR2 SMNVEV (reference sequence). CDR3 region: CASSPTGAGNTIYF. The CDR3 DNA follows: TGTGCCAGCAGTCCAACAGGGGCTGGAAACACCATATATTTT.

V and J are TRBV6-6 and TRBJ2-7; D is unclear. Deletions cut 6 bases from V and 6 bases from J, with 6 bases between. This CDR3 region has 10 residues. Per germline, CDR1 MNHNY and CDR2 SVGAGI (reference sequence). Here the CDR3 reads CASRSVEQYF. CDR3 nucleotide sequence: TGTGCCAGCAGATCCGTCGAGCAGTACTTC.

V gene TRBV5-6 combines with J gene TRBJ2-7, with D perhaps matching TRBD2 (6 bases). Trimming took off 5 bases at V and 3 bases at J, with 21 bases between the two ends. The CDR3 runs 16 residues. Germline V lookup: CDR1 SGHDT, CDR2 YYEEEE. CDR3 bases: TGTGCCAGCAGTGTACCGCCGGGACTCGGAGGCTACGAGCAGTACTTC. It specifies CASSVPPGLGGYEQYF.

The chain joins TRBV4-2 to TRBJ1-1, with D unclear. Trimming left V 1 base short and J 0 bases short, with 6 bases between. The germline V gene has CDR1 LGHNA and CDR2 YNFKEQ. The CDR3 has 14 residues. The CDR3 DNA follows: TGTGCCAGCAGCCAAGTCGGCCTGAACACTGAAGCTTTCTTT. Translating it yields CASSQVGLNTEAFF.

This chain uses TRBV19 with TRBJ1-1; 8 bases are a match to TRBD1. The CDR3 is made up of 13 amino acids. Germline lookup yields CDR1 LNHDA and CDR2 SQIVND (reference sequence). V lost 6 bases to trimming and J lost 7 bases; unmatched junction nucleotides: 7. DNA of the CDR3: TGTGCCAGTAGAGGACAGGGATCCAATGAAGCTTTCTTT. The encoded protein is CASRGQGSNEAFF.